This entry lists 28 T cell receptor beta chains sequenced from one sample in a study of technical replicates of blood from several donors. Profiled with immunoSEQ multiplex PCR; TCRdb holds only in-frame clones, not every one. In the table there are 65,000 to 95,000 clones, just under 95% of which are singletons. The source material was T cells isolated from PBMCs. The receptors stem from a human donor in good health.

The rearrangement uses TRBV6-6 and TRBJ2-1, with a tentative D call TRBD1 (5 bases). Trimming took off 4 bases at V and 6 bases at J, with 16 bases between the two ends. This CDR3 comprises 15 residues. Germline values: CDR1 MNHNY, CDR2 SVGAGI (reference sequence). CDR3 sequence: CASSWGRGLGNEQFF. CDR3 DNA: TGTGCCAGCAGTTGGGGTAGGGGATTAGGCAATGAGCAGTTCTTC.

This clone was observed once. This chain links TRBV30 with TRBJ2-3, with TRBD1 matching 10 bases. V was clipped by 0 bases and J by 6 bases; unmatched bases: 3. This CDR3 has 14 residues. CDR1 and CDR2 from the germline V gene are GTSNPN and SVGIG (reference sequence). The CDR3 protein is CAWSVGTGADTQYF. DNA for the CDR3: TGTGCCTGGAGTGTAGGGACAGGGGCCGATACGCAGTATTTT.

This clone was picked up one time. The J gene is TRBJ2-7, the V gene TRBV4-2, with D uncertain. The V and J ends lost 4 bases and 2 bases respectively, with 9 bases between them. The CDR3 sequence is 13 residues long. CDR1 LGHNA and CDR2 YNFKEQ come from the germline V gene. In DNA, the CDR3 is TGTGCCAGCAGCCCCGGGTTTCCCTACGAGCAGTACTTC. It is translated as CASSPGFPYEQYF.

This clone was found a few times. The rearrangement uses TRBV7-9 and TRBJ1-2; a possible D gene is TRBD1 (5 bases). V shed 0 bases and J shed 0 bases, with 8 bases lying between them. The CDR3 totals 15 residues. CDR1 SEHNR and CDR2 FQNEAQ come from the germline V gene (reference sequence). The CDR3: CASSLAGTTNYGYTF. CDR3 DNA: TGTGCCAGCAGCTTAGCTGGGACTACTAACTATGGCTACACCTTC. Variable domain in full (rest from reference TRBV7-9 and TRBJ1-2): DTGVSQNPRHKITKRGQNVTFRCDPISEHNRLYWYRQTLGQGPEFLTYFQNEAQLEKSRLLSDRFSAERPKGSFSTLEIQRTEQGDSAMYLCASSLAGTTNYGYTFGSGTRLTVV.

The chain links TRBV4-2 to TRBJ2-4; a weak D match, TRBD2 (5 bases). The CDR3 covers 16 residues. Germline-derived CDR1 and CDR2 are LGHNA and YNFKEQ. Trimming removed 1 base at V and 1 base at J, with 11 bases between. The DNA for the CDR3 is TGTGCCAGCAGCCAAGTACTAGACTTGGCCAAAAACATTCAGTACTTC. Encoded protein: CASSQVLDLAKNIQYF.

The rearrangement links TRBV30 to TRBJ1-5; D gene uncertain. Germline loops: CDR1 GTSNPN, CDR2 SVGIG (reference sequence). Between the trimmed V and J ends, which lost 1 base and 5 bases, there was a span of 9 bases. The CDR3 spans 13 residues. DNA of the CDR3: TGTGCCTGGAGTGGACCAGGCGATCAGCCCCAGCATTTT. Residues: CAWSGPGDQPQHF.

This CDR3 is CASSYHYEQYF. For the CDR3, the DNA is TGTGCCAGCAGTTATCATTACGAGCAGTACTTC. The genes are TRBV28 and TRBJ2-7, with D hard to call. Trimming removed 4 bases at V and 4 bases at J, with 5 bases between. CDR3 length equals 11 residues. Germline V CDR1 and CDR2: MDHEN, SYDVKM.

J is TRBJ2-1 and V is TRBV5-4; 13 nucleotides line up with TRBD2. CDR3 size: 17 residues. V lost 2 bases and J lost 0; bases outside the gene matches: 2. The germline CDR1 and CDR2 sequences are SGHNT and YYREEE (reference sequence). The CDR3 is CASSFGTSGDSYNEQFF. The CDR3 DNA is TGTGCCAGCAGCTTCGGGACTAGCGGGGACTCCTACAATGAGCAGTTCTTC.

The chain is built from TRBV7-8 and TRBJ2-5, with 14 nucleotides matching TRBD2. The CDR3 contains 16 residues. Looked up from germline, CDR1 is SGHVS and CDR2 is FQNEAQ. Unmatched junction bases numbered 5, after V lost 4 bases and J lost 4 bases. The CDR3 loop reads CASSSGLAGAVETQYF. As DNA, the CDR3 is TGTGCCAGCAGCTCGGGACTAGCGGGAGCGGTAGAGACCCAGTACTTC.

The chain recombines TRBV5-1 with TRBJ2-3; a possible D gene is TRBD2 (6 bases). The V gene's germline CDR1 is SGHRS and CDR2 YFSETQ. Between the trimmed V and J ends, which lost 3 bases and 3 bases, there was a span of 14 bases. There are 15 residues in the CDR3. The CDR3 loop reads CASSWRDSGTDTQYF. The CDR3 DNA reads as TGCGCCAGCAGCTGGCGGGATAGCGGTACAGATACGCAGTATTTT.

This chain links TRBV4-2 with TRBJ1-2; D call uncertain. Germline loops: CDR1 LGHNA, CDR2 YNFKEQ. Deletions cut 7 bases from V and 4 bases from J, with 13 bases between. CDR3 length: 13 residues. The CDR3 DNA is TGTGCCAGCAAGTTAGAGGGAGGCTATGGCTACACCTTC. Protein: CASKLEGGYGYTF.

V is TRBV30 and J is TRBJ2-2, with 7 bases identical to TRBD1. Unmatched junction bases numbered 2, after V lost 0 bases and J lost 1 base. Looked up from germline, CDR1 is GTSNPN and CDR2 is SVGIG (reference sequence). This CDR3 comprises 15 residues. The CDR3, as DNA: TGTGCCTGGAGTGTGGGGACAGTGAACACCGGGGAGCTGTTTTTT. This translates into CAWSVGTVNTGELFF.

V gene TRBV19 combines with J gene TRBJ1-2, with D unclear. The V end lost 7 bases, the J end lost 5 bases, and 20 bases lay between the germline ends. Germline V gene data show CDR1 as LNHDA and CDR2 as SQIVND (reference sequence). The CDR3 length is 15 residues. The CDR3 DNA sequence: TGTGCCAGTATCCGCGAGGCGGGATATAGATATGGCTACACCTTC. It codes for CASIREAGYRYGYTF.

V gene TRBV6-8 combines with J gene TRBJ2-7; 9 nucleotides line up with TRBD1. The length of the CDR3 is 14 residues. Germline V gives CDR1 MNHGY, CDR2 SAAAGT. Germline trimming cut 5 bases from V and 1 base from J; bases unmatched to any gene: 3. The CDR3 coding sequence is TGTGCCAGCAGTGGGACAGGGACTTCCTACGAGCAGTACTTC. Translating it yields CASSGTGTSYEQYF.

The V and J genes are TRBV5-4 and TRBJ2-7, with 10 positions matching TRBD2. With 2 bases clipped from V and 4 bases from J, the junction kept 12 bases outside the gene matches. This CDR3 region has 17 residues. The germline V gene encodes CDR1 SGHNT and CDR2 YYREEE (reference sequence). The CDR3 protein is CASSFEGATSGDYEQYF. The CDR3 nucleotides are TGTGCCAGCAGCTTCGAGGGGGCTACTAGCGGGGATTACGAGCAGTACTTC.

The count of this clone is one. The chain employs TRBV10-2 and TRBJ2-5; 10 nucleotides match TRBD1. J gave up 9 bases and V 4 bases, and 8 bases lay outside the gene matches. The CDR3 spans 14 residues. Germline V gene sequence: CDR1 WSHSY, CDR2 SAAADI. Here the CDR3 DNA reads TGCGCCAGCAGTGTAGCCGGGACAGGGGCCTCCCAGTACTTC. Its translation is CASSVAGTGASQYF.

This chain links TRBV10-2 with TRBJ2-2, with 7 bases that match TRBD2. There are 14 residues in the CDR3. In germline, CDR1 is WSHSY, CDR2 SAAADI. V lost 8 bases, J lost 8 bases, and 11 bases stayed unmatched. CDR3 DNA: TGCGCCAGCGGGGATAGCGGGCTCTCAGGGGAGCTGTTTTTT. Its protein product is CASGDSGLSGELFF.

The chain combines TRBV19 with TRBJ2-7; tentative D call: TRBD1 (6 bases). This CDR3 is built from 15 residues. V was cut by 8 bases and J by 3 bases, with 20 bases left in between. Germline CDR1 and CDR2: LNHDA and SQIVND (reference sequence). CDR3 sequence (DNA): TGTGCCAGTTCACCGGACACTGGGGGCCTCTACGAGCAGTACTTC. Its protein is CASSPDTGGLYEQYF.

The V call is TRBV30, the J call TRBJ2-5; TRBD2 agrees at 13 bases. CDR1 GTSNPN and CDR2 SVGIG come from the germline V gene (reference sequence). J lost 1 base, V lost 0 bases, and 11 bases had no gene match. The CDR3 runs 19 residues. The CDR3 coding sequence is TGTGCCTGGAGTGTACATCGGACTAGCGGGAGTCGGGGCCAAGAGACCCAGTACTTC. Its protein is CAWSVHRTSGSRGQETQYF. Full variable domain (rest looked up from reference TRBV30 and TRBJ2-5): SQTIHQWPATLVQPVGSPLSLECTVEGTSNPNLYWYRQAAGRGLQLLFYSVGIGQISSEVPQNLSASRPQDRQFILSSKKLLLSDSGFYLCAWSVHRTSGSRGQETQYFGPGTRLLVL.

V and J are TRBV9 and TRBJ1-2; 8 bases align to TRBD1. V lost 3 bases and J lost 9; bases outside the gene matches: 4. Germline loops: CDR1 SGDLS, CDR2 YYNGEE. The CDR3 sequence is 12 residues long. The CDR3 bases are TGTGCCAGCAGCGGGGACAGGCTGCGCTACACCTTC. Translation gives CASSGDRLRYTF.

The chain has TRBV5-1 and TRBJ2-3, with 9 bases lining up with TRBD2. Germline CDR1 reads SGHRS; CDR2 reads YFSETQ. Trimming took 3 bases from V and 4 from J; bases not matched to a gene: 6. The CDR3 length is 15 residues. CDR3 protein: CASSSLAGVSDTQYF. In DNA, the CDR3 is TGCGCCAGCAGCTCATTAGCGGGAGTTTCAGATACGCAGTATTTT.

J is TRBJ2-5 and V is TRBV5-1; 10 bases line up with TRBD2. Germline V CDR1 and CDR2: SGHRS, YFSETQ. Trimming cost V 4 bases and J 2 bases; bases outside gene matches: 5. The CDR3 contains 15 residues. The CDR3 sequence is CASSPGTSEQETQYF. CDR3 nucleotide sequence: TGCGCCAGCAGCCCCGGGACTAGCGAGCAAGAGACCCAGTACTTC.

This clone was found once. The chain is built from TRBV10-3 and TRBJ2-1, with D perhaps TRBD2 (5 bases). Germline V lookup: CDR1 ENHRY, CDR2 SYGVKD. CDR3 length equals 13 residues. Trimming shortened V by 9 bases and J by 0 bases, and 9 bases separated the two germline ends. The CDR3 nucleotides read TGTGCCATAAGCGGCCGCTCCTACAATGAGCAGTTCTTC. Its protein product is CAISGRSYNEQFF.

This chain links TRBV6-6 with TRBJ2-6, with a possible D match to TRBD1 (5 bases). The CDR3 extends over 15 amino acids. V lost 6 bases and J lost 0, with 9 bases in between. Per germline, CDR1 MNHNY and CDR2 SVGAGI (reference sequence). DNA of the CDR3: TGTGCCAGCAGCTCTCAGGGCTCTGGGGCCAACGTCCTGACTTTC. This translates into CASSSQGSGANVLTF.

J is TRBJ2-7 and V is TRBV11-2, with D possibly being TRBD2 (7 bases). Germline V gene lookup returns CDR1 SGHAT and CDR2 FQNNGV. The V gene lost 3 bases and the J gene lost 5 bases, with 11 bases spanning the gap. There are 13 residues in the CDR3. CDR3 in amino acids: CASSFRGAHEQYF. The CDR3 DNA sequence: TGTGCCAGCAGCTTTCGGGGGGCTCACGAGCAGTACTTC. Complete variable domain (other parts from reference TRBV11-2 and TRBJ2-7): EAGVAQSPRYKIIEKRQSVAFWCNPISGHATLYWYQQILGQGPKLLIQFQNNGVVDDSQLPKDRFSAERLKGVDSTLKIQPAKLEDSAVYLCASSFRGAHEQYFGPGTRLTVT.

In this sample, this clone turned up once. This sequence joins TRBV19 and TRBJ2-7; 15 bases line up with TRBD2. In germline, CDR1 is LNHDA, CDR2 SQIVND (reference sequence). Germline trimming cut 5 bases from V and 3 bases from J; bases unmatched to any gene: 5. The CDR3 length is 16 residues. The CDR3 nucleotides are TGTGCCAGTAGTCCCGGACTAGCGGGAGGGGACTACGAGCAGTACTTC. Its translation is CASSPGLAGGDYEQYF.

The genes are TRBV29-1 and TRBJ2-5, with 7 bases identical to TRBD2. Germline CDR1 is SQVTM and CDR2 is ANQGSEA. V dropped 7 bases and J dropped 5; count of bases not matched to a gene: 16. The CDR3 sequence is 15 residues long. CDR3 loop: CSADGILAISETQYF. The CDR3 DNA reads TGCAGCGCCGATGGCATACTAGCGATCTCCGAGACCCAGTACTTC.

V is TRBV19 and J is TRBJ1-1; D ambiguous. The CDR3 is 14 residues long. Germline V CDR1 and CDR2: LNHDA, SQIVND (reference sequence). The V end lost 5 bases, the J end lost 2 bases, and 12 bases lay between the germline ends. The CDR3 loop reads CASSPSGKNTEAFF. The CDR3 DNA reads TGTGCCAGTAGTCCCTCCGGGAAAAACACTGAAGCTTTCTTT.